This T cell receptor beta chain was documented in a study of blood T cell repertoires in COVID-19. Turning to the study itself: Acute and convalescent COVID-19 samples came from the United States, Italy and Spain.

Germline CDR1 and CDR2: MRHNA and SNTAGT. Trimming removed 8 bases from V and 5 bases from J; junction bases left unmatched: 2. The CDR3 is 13 amino acids. Clones were sequenced by immunoSEQ multiplex PCR, and TCRdb holds only the in-frame ones, with some missing. The sample consists of 130,000 to 150,000 clones, 84% of them appearing once. The chain carries TRBV6-4 and TRBJ2-4, with 11 bases aligning to TRBD2. The sample taken for sequencing was peripheral blood. This sequence was found in a woman older than 75 in a cohort sampled during active or convalescent COVID-19. In DNA form, the CDR3 reads TGTGCCAGCCTTAGCGGGGGGGAAAACATTCAGTACTTC. Its translation: CASLSGGENIQYF.